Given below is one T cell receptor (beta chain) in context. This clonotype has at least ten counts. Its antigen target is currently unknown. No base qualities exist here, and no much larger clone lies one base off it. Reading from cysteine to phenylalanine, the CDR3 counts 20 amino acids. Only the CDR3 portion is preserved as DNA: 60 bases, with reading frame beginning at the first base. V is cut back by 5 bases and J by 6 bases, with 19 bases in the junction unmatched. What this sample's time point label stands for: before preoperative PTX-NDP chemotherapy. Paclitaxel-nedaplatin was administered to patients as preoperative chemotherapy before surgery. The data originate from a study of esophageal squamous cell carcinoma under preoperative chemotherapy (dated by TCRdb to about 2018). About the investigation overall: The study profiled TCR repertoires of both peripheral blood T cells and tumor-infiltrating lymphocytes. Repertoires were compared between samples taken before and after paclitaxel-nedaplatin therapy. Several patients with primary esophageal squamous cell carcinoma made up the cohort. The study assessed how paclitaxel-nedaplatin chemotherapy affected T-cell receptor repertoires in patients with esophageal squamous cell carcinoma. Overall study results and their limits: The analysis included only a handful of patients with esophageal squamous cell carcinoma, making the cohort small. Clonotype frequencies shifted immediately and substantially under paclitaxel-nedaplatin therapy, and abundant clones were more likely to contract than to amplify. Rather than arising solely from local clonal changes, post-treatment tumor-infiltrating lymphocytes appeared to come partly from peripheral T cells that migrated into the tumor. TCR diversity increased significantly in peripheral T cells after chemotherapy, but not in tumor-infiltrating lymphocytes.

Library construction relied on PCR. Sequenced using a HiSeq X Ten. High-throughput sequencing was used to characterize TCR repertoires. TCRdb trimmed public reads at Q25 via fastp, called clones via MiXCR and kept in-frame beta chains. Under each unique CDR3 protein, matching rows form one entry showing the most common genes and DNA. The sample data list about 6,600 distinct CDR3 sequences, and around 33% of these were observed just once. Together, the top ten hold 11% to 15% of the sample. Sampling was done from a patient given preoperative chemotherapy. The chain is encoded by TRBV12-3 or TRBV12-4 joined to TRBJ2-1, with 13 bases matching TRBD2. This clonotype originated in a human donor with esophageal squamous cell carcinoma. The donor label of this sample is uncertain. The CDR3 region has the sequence CASSLTEIRLAGGWFNEQFF. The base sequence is TGTGCCAGCAGTCTGACAGAAATAAGACTAGCGGGAGGTTGGTTCAATGAGCAGTTCTTC.